Each of the 8 T cell receptor beta chains below was sequenced from the same sample in a study of shared clonotypes between healthy human individuals. Produced via immunoSEQ multiplex PCR; TCRdb's table is partial and in-frame only. This repertoire shows 2 million to 2.5 million clones, more than 85% found once; its top ten account for about 0.39%. Sequencing was carried out using naive CD4+ T cells from PBMCs. Subset noted: CD45RA+ positively selected. These receptors originate from a man aged 18-30 years in good health. Some clones in this sample may be carry-over from other donors' samples.

The V and J genes are TRBV5-1 and TRBJ2-3, with 10 nucleotides matching TRBD2. Per germline, CDR1 SGHRS and CDR2 YFSETQ. CDR3 length: 14 amino acids. V lost 6 bases, J lost 3 bases, and 4 bases stayed unmatched. CDR3 nucleotide sequence: TGCGCCAGCACCCTACTAGCGGGAACAGATACGCAGTATTTT. It codes for CASTLLAGTDTQYF.

The chain joins TRBV10-3 to TRBJ2-1; tentatively, D is TRBD1 (6 bases). Trimming took off 4 bases at V and 7 bases at J, with 17 bases between the two ends. This CDR3 region has 15 residues. The germline CDR1 and CDR2 sequences are ENHRY and SYGVKD. The CDR3 sequence is CAISVGQLINNEQFF. In DNA form, the CDR3 reads TGTGCCATCAGTGTGGGACAATTAATAAATAATGAGCAGTTCTTC.

The chain carries TRBV27 and TRBJ2-7; 10 bases match TRBD2. The length of the CDR3 is 17 residues. Per germline, CDR1 MNHEY and CDR2 SMNVEV (reference sequence). V lost 5 bases to trimming and J lost 5 bases; unmatched junction nucleotides: 15. CDR3 protein: CASSAGLAALTEDEQYF. The CDR3 DNA reads as TGTGCCAGCAGTGCCGGACTAGCGGCCCTGACCGAGGACGAGCAGTACTTC.

The chain couples TRBV4-1 to TRBJ2-5; 9 nucleotides line up with TRBD2. Losses at the gene ends were 0 bases for V and 5 bases for J; bases not matched to a gene: 10. The length of the CDR3 is 17 residues. From germline, CDR1 is MGHRA and CDR2 YSYEKL. The CDR3: CASSQDTGGRALETQYF. In DNA, the CDR3 is TGCGCCAGCAGCCAAGATACAGGCGGGAGGGCCTTGGAGACCCAGTACTTC.

The chain joins TRBV28 to TRBJ2-7; 9 bases align to TRBD2. The CDR3 covers 15 residues. The V segment lost 7 bases and the J segment 3 bases; nucleotides outside the gene matches: 10. From germline, CDR1 is MDHEN and CDR2 SYDVKM. CDR3 protein: CASTPGGSGSYEQYF. The CDR3 DNA is TGTGCCAGCACCCCCGGAGGTAGCGGGAGCTACGAGCAGTACTTC.

CDR3: CASTDFGGDTEAFF. The CDR3, as DNA: TGTGCCAGCACCGATTTCGGGGGGGACACTGAAGCTTTCTTT. This chain joins TRBV28 and TRBJ1-1; D is possibly TRBD1 (5 bases). This CDR3 is built from 14 residues. In germline, CDR1 is MDHEN, CDR2 SYDVKM. Trimming took off 7 bases at V and 3 bases at J, with 15 bases between the two ends.

The chain recombines TRBV30 with TRBJ2-3; 11 bases align to TRBD2. V was pared by 0 bases and J by 6 bases, with 5 bases of the junction left unmatched. The germline V gene encodes CDR1 GTSNPN and CDR2 SVGIG (reference sequence). The CDR3 length is 15 residues. The CDR3 region is CAWSVVLAGVDTQYF. CDR3 nucleotide sequence: TGTGCCTGGAGTGTAGTACTAGCGGGAGTCGATACGCAGTATTTT.

V is TRBV19 and J is TRBJ1-1; D not certain. Looked up from germline, CDR1 is LNHDA and CDR2 is SQIVND (reference sequence). CDR3 length equals 14 residues. The V end was cut by 7 bases, the J end by 0 bases, with 12 bases between. As DNA, the CDR3 is TGTGCCAGTACCCTGCCCGGGTTGAACACTGAAGCTTTCTTT. This encodes CASTLPGLNTEAFF.